Sequencing of this TCR beta chain was carried out in a study of T cells after yellow fever vaccination. As for the study in general: Any fraction with a low cell number was prepared using SMART-Seq v4 Ultra Low Input. Whole-study results and caveats: Among primary-vaccination clones, most reappeared after the booster, at about 95% for CD4 and more than 75% for CD8.

UMIs and a universal primer site were added when TCR cDNA was made by 5'RACE template switching. From the 5' RACE reads, TCRdb called clonotypes with MiXCR, one entry per CDR3 protein. Among about 58,000 distinct CDR3 sequences listed, around 6.5% were seen once. This clonotype was found a few times. Its target is not known. This TCR was recovered from a man aged 18 to 30 who received the YFV17D yellow fever vaccine. Here the sequenced sample was CD8+ T cells sorted from PBMCs, taken on the day of the first yellow fever vaccination.

The CDR3 sequence is CASSESGVGYTF. The CDR3 DNA is TGTGCCAGCAGTGAGTCAGGGGTTGGCTACACCTTC. V is TRBV6-1 and J is TRBJ1-2; D possibly corresponds to TRBD1 (6 bases). V lost 3 bases and J lost 7, with 9 bases in between. Germline assignment: CDR1 MNHNS and CDR2 SASEGT. The CDR3 contains 12 residues.